Presented here are 20 T cell receptor beta chains from one specimen sequenced in a study of CD8+ T cells in alopecia areata. Regarding treatment: oral pan-JAK inhibitor, 5-10 mg twice daily. Following RNA extraction, reverse transcription yielded cDNA that acted as the sequencing template. Assay: immunoSEQ multiplex PCR; the TCRdb copy retains only in-frame clones and omits some. The table lists 110,000 to 150,000 clones, roughly 50% of them singletons. Sequencing was performed on CD8+ T cells sorted from blood, taken at week 4, from a patient treated with tofacitinib. All receptors derive from a human donor with alopecia areata.

This clone has just a few counts. V is TRBV27 and J is TRBJ2-1, with TRBD2 identical over 9 bases. Per the germline V gene, CDR1 is MNHEY and CDR2 is SMNVEV (reference sequence). Unmatched junction bases numbered 9, after V lost 6 bases and J lost 3 bases. The CDR3 has 16 residues. CDR3 sequence (DNA): TGTGCCAGCAGACCCTTGAGCGGGGGGATCTACAATGAGCAGTTCTTC. It yields the protein CASRPLSGGIYNEQFF.

This clone was found many times. V and J are TRBV6-4 and TRBJ2-3, with TRBD2 identical over 11 bases. The J segment lost 5 bases and the V segment lost 8 bases, leaving 6 bases of the junction unmatched. The CDR3 consists of 14 residues. Germline values: CDR1 MRHNA, CDR2 SNTAGT. The CDR3 region has the DNA TGTGCCAGCTCACTAGCGGGGGATATAGATACGCAGTATTTT. It encodes CASSLAGDIDTQYF.

The rearrangement uses TRBV10-2 and TRBJ2-7; D perhaps matches TRBD1 (5 bases). This CDR3 spans 12 amino acids. Germline CDR1 and CDR2: WSHSY and SAAADI. The ends were cut back, 10 bases at V and 2 bases at J, with 12 bases in the middle. DNA for the CDR3: TGCGCCACTACTGACAGACCCTACGAGCAGTACTTC. This sequence encodes CATTDRPYEQYF.

This clone was seen more than once but under ten times. The J gene is TRBJ2-7, the V gene TRBV4-3; D gene ambiguous. The germline gives CDR1 LGHNA, CDR2 YSLEER. V was trimmed by 1 base and J by 2 bases, leaving 15 bases between them. This CDR3 spans 16 amino acids. The CDR3 loop is CASSQGTEEHPYEQYF. The CDR3 DNA follows: TGCGCCAGCAGCCAAGGTACCGAGGAACACCCCTACGAGCAGTACTTC.

V and J are TRBV27 and TRBJ2-7; no reliable D call. The CDR3 covers 15 residues. Germline V CDR1 and CDR2: MNHEY, SMNVEV (reference sequence). Between the trimmed V and J ends, which lost 0 bases and 3 bases, there was a span of 12 bases. Here the CDR3 reads CASSLSMAVLYEQYF. In DNA, the CDR3 is TGTGCCAGCAGTTTATCGATGGCAGTCCTCTACGAGCAGTACTTC.

This clone qualifies as medium-sized. The genes are TRBV6-1 and TRBJ2-3; TRBD2 matches at 15 bases. Losses at the gene ends were 4 bases for V and 4 bases for J; bases not matched to a gene: 0. Germline V CDR1 and CDR2: MNHNS, SASEGT. The CDR3 covers 15 residues. CDR3 residues: CASSGTSGGADTQYF. The CDR3 DNA reads TGTGCCAGCAGTGGGACTAGCGGGGGGGCAGATACGCAGTATTTT.

The gene calls are TRBV4-3 and TRBJ2-3; 8 positions match TRBD2. The V gene end was trimmed by 4 bases and the J gene end by 1 base; junction bases not matched to a gene: 7. The CDR3 has 16 amino acids. Per the germline V gene, CDR1 is LGHNA and CDR2 is YSLEER. The DNA of the CDR3 is TGCGCCAGCAGCCTTCTAAGCGGGGGCGGCACAGATACGCAGTATTTT. As protein: CASSLLSGGGTDTQYF.

The chain carries TRBV30 and TRBJ2-3; D possibly corresponds to TRBD2 (5 bases). This CDR3 is built from 14 residues. The germline V gene has CDR1 GTSNPN and CDR2 SVGIG (reference sequence). V lost 5 bases and J 1 base, leaving 13 bases between the germline ends. The CDR3 loop is CAWDLAGGTDTQYF. The CDR3 DNA follows: TGTGCCTGGGATCTAGCCGGGGGCACAGATACGCAGTATTTT. The whole variable domain, filled in from reference TRBV30 and TRBJ2-3, reads SQTIHQWPATLVQPVGSPLSLECTVEGTSNPNLYWYRQAAGRGLQLLFYSVGIGQISSEVPQNLSASRPQDRQFILSSKKLLLSDSGFYLCAWDLAGGTDTQYFGPGTRLTVL.

The sample holds a few counts of this clone. The V and J genes are TRBV27 and TRBJ1-5; 7 nucleotides line up with TRBD1. The CDR3 consists of 14 residues. Germline trimming cut 6 bases from V and 6 bases from J; bases unmatched to any gene: 8. Germline V gene sequence: CDR1 MNHEY, CDR2 SMNVEV (reference sequence). CDR3 bases: TGTGCCAGCAGCCCTCGACAGGGAGGTCAGCCCCAGCATTTT. Protein product: CASSPRQGGQPQHF.

The CDR3: CSVTGETNEKLFF. CDR3 bases: TGCAGCGTTACAGGGGAGACTAATGAAAAACTGTTTTTT. V is TRBV29-1 and J is TRBJ1-4; 7 nucleotides agree with TRBD1. V shed 5 bases and J 2 bases; nucleotides not matched to a gene: 2. Germline V gene lookup returns CDR1 SQVTM and CDR2 ANQGSEA. The CDR3 runs to 13 residues.

The genes are TRBV30 and TRBJ2-2, with D possibly matching TRBD1 (5 bases). Germline CDR1 GTSNPN, CDR2 SVGIG (reference sequence). V gave up 3 bases and J gave up 5 bases, with 7 bases separating them. This CDR3 has 12 amino acids. The CDR3 bases are TGTGCCTGGAGAAGGGGAACCGGGGAGCTGTTTTTT. Translation: CAWRRGTGELFF. Filled out from reference TRBV30 and TRBJ2-2, the complete variable domain reads SQTIHQWPATLVQPVGSPLSLECTVEGTSNPNLYWYRQAAGRGLQLLFYSVGIGQISSEVPQNLSASRPQDRQFILSSKKLLLSDSGFYLCAWRRGTGELFFGEGSRLTVL.

This clone was detected a few times. Written as DNA, the CDR3 is TGTGCCAGCAGCAACGACAGGATCTACAATGAGCAGTTCTTC. This translates into CASSNDRIYNEQFF. The chain couples TRBV14 to TRBJ2-1, with D possibly TRBD1 on 6 matching bases. The length of the CDR3 is 14 residues. CDR1 and CDR2 (germline): SGHDN, FVKESK. Trimming took 5 bases from V and 3 from J, leaving 11 bases between them.

This clone was detected only a few times. The chain links TRBV7-8 to TRBJ2-7, with D tentatively TRBD1 (8 bases). The length of the CDR3 is 16 residues. Germline values: CDR1 SGHVS, CDR2 FQNEAQ. The germline V and J ends were trimmed by 5 bases and 2 bases, with 19 bases remaining between them. The CDR3 here is CASSLWGGQATYEQYF. CDR3 bases: TGTGCCAGCAGCCTATGGGGGGGACAGGCCACCTACGAGCAGTACTTC.

This clone was picked up a small number of times. This sequence joins TRBV27 and TRBJ2-1; 9 bases align to TRBD1. This CDR3 is 13 amino acids long. Germline CDR1 reads MNHEY; CDR2 reads SMNVEV (reference sequence). CDR3 in amino acids: CVSGQGILSEQFF. CDR3 sequence (DNA): TGTGTTTCGGGACAGGGAATCTTAAGTGAGCAGTTCTTC.

The chain uses TRBV5-6 and TRBJ1-1, with 7 bases aligning to TRBD1. The trim removed 5 bases at V and 2 bases at J, leaving 6 bases unmatched. CDR1 and CDR2 (germline): SGHDT, YYEEEE. This CDR3 is built from 14 residues. CDR3 residues: CASSVAGGNTEAFF. CDR3 nucleotide sequence: TGTGCCAGCAGTGTCGCAGGGGGAAACACTGAAGCTTTCTTT.

The chain combines TRBV27 with TRBJ2-5; D possibly corresponds to TRBD1 (6 bases). The germline V and J ends were trimmed by 5 bases and 3 bases, with 13 bases remaining between them. CDR1 MNHEY and CDR2 SMNVEV come from the germline V gene (reference sequence). This CDR3 comprises 14 residues. The chain's CDR3 is CASSTQGPEETQYF. CDR3 sequence (DNA): TGTGCCAGCAGTACTCAGGGGCCTGAAGAGACCCAGTACTTC.

The V and J genes are TRBV7-8 and TRBJ2-1, with 10 positions matching TRBD2. Looked up from germline, CDR1 is SGHVS and CDR2 is FQNEAQ. The CDR3 has 19 amino acids. Trimming removed 1 base from V and 0 bases from J; junction bases left unmatched: 9. CDR3 region: CASSLGVAGGLSSYNEQFF. The CDR3, as DNA: TGTGCCAGCAGCTTAGGCGTAGCGGGGGGCCTGAGCTCCTACAATGAGCAGTTCTTC.

In its sample, this clone was seen a few times. The J gene is TRBJ2-3, the V gene TRBV7-6; tentatively, D is TRBD1 (5 bases). The germline V gene encodes CDR1 SGHVS and CDR2 FNYEAQ. The CDR3 spans 17 residues. Trimming left V 5 bases short and J 4 bases short, with 22 bases between. Here the CDR3 DNA reads TGTGCCAGCAGCCTCTTATCATCTGGGGCTGGGGCAGATACGCAGTATTTT. Its translation is CASSLLSSGAGADTQYF.

The chain uses TRBV13 and TRBJ2-7, with unresolved D. CDR1 is PRHDT and CDR2 is FYEKMQ in the germline V gene (reference sequence). With 4 bases removed from V and 4 bases from J, the gap between germline ends came to 11 bases. This CDR3 is 13 amino acids long. CDR3 protein: CASSSGLVYEQYF. CDR3 coding DNA: TGTGCCAGCAGCTCCGGTTTAGTTTACGAGCAGTACTTC.

In this sample, this clone turned up a few times. The chain couples TRBV13 to TRBJ1-1; a weak D match, TRBD1 (5 bases). CDR1 PRHDT and CDR2 FYEKMQ come from the germline V gene (reference sequence). The CDR3 runs to 14 residues. V was clipped by 5 bases and J by 4 bases, with 14 bases between them. The CDR3 sequence is CASSLGGVGTEAFF. Here the CDR3 DNA reads TGTGCCAGCAGCCTGGGGGGTGTCGGCACTGAAGCTTTCTTT.